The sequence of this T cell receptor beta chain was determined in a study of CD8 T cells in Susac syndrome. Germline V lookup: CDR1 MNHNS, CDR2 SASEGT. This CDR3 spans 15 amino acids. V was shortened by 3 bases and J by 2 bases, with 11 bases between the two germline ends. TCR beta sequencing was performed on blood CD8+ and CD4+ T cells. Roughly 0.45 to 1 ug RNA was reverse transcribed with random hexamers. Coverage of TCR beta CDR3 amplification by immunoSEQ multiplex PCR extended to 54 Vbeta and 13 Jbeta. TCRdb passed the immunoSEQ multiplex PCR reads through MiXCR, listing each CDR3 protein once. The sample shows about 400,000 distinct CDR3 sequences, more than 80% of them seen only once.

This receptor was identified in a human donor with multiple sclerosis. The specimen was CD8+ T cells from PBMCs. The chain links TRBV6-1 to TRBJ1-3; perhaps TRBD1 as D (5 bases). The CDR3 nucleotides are TGTGCCAGCAGTGACATCCCGGGACCTGGAAACACCATATATTTT. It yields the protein CASSDIPGPGNTIYF.